This T cell receptor (beta chain) was documented in a study of blood T cell repertoires in COVID-19. Data came from immunoSEQ multiplex PCR; TCRdb stores just in-frame clones and leaves some out. The sample yields around 250,000 clones, around 87% seen once. Trimming pared 2 bases from V and 8 bases from J, leaving 15 bases between. This CDR3 has 14 residues. Germline lookup yields CDR1 MNHEY and CDR2 SVGAGI. The sequenced sample consisted of peripheral blood. The chain uses TRBV6-5 and TRBJ1-2, with D possibly TRBD1 on 5 matching bases. The receptor comes from a woman in her seventies with active or convalescent COVID-19. The CDR3 loop reads CASSYTGEHRGYTF. Here the CDR3 DNA reads TGTGCCAGCAGTTACACGGGGGAACATCGAGGCTACACCTTC.